These T cell receptor beta chains were read from a single sample in a study of shared clonotypes between healthy human individuals. TCRdb's copy holds only in-frame clones and misses some; the assay was immunoSEQ multiplex PCR. Of some 2,500,000 clones listed, approximately 94% are singletons. Sequencing was carried out using naive CD4+ T cells from PBMCs. The source is a man aged 18 to 29 in good health. Some clones in this sample may be carry-over from other donors' samples. Both conserved end residues are part of each CDR3.

v_gene: TRBV14; CDR3aa: CASSPSSYNEQFF
v_gene: TRBV7-2; CDR3aa: CASSLKGASDTQYF
v_gene: TRBV7-6; CDR3aa: CASSDPRGQETQYF
v_gene: TRBV25-1; CDR3aa: CASSAGGYTGELFF
v_gene: TRBV4-3; CDR3aa: CASSQESGYNQPQHF
v_gene: TRBV6-5; CDR3aa: CASSYTSGELFF
v_gene: TRBV9; CDR3aa: CASSALAGGPSYEQFF
v_gene: TRBV2; CDR3aa: CASRAPGLAGGWELFF
v_gene: TRBV7-2; CDR3aa: CASSLASGGPDTQYF
v_gene: TRBV28; CDR3aa: CASSTVGGSREKLFF
v_gene: TRBV27; CDR3aa: CASLGQHYEQYF